This TCR beta chain emerged from a study of Graves' ophthalmopathy and Graves' hyperthyroidism. The authors amplified TCR beta CDR3 regions from RNA transcripts. After a first-round RT-PCR with HTBI primers, a second-round multiplex PCR was run. TCRdb used MiXCR to reprocess the multiplex PCR reads, holding one entry per CDR3 protein. The sample has 660,000 or so distinct CDR3 sequences, over 40% seen once. The ends lost 0 bases at V and 9 bases at J; junction bases unmatched: 6. From germline, CDR1 is SGHAT and CDR2 FQNNGV. The CDR3 covers 16 residues. Study results and caveats: Appearing in blood as well were most expanded thyroid clonotypes above 0.001 frequency.

Points on this clonotype: Antigen specificity is unknown.

The receptor comes from an adult man with Graves' ophthalmopathy. The V call is TRBV11-2, the J call TRBJ1-6; 9 nucleotides line up with TRBD1. Sequenced material: peripheral blood. CDR3 bases: TGTGCCAGCAGCTTAGAAGAGGGACAGGGCTTTTCACCCCTCCACTTT. It yields the protein CASSLEEGQGFSPLHF.